The 5 T cell receptor beta chains given below trace back to one sample, sequenced in a study of response to subunit inactivated influenza vaccine. TCRdb re-called the RT-PCR reads through MiXCR, storing one row per CDR3 protein. The sample carries fewer than 550,000 distinct CDR3 sequences, around 25% recorded once. The input for sequencing was CD4+ T cells sorted from PBMCs, taken around 5 days after vaccination. The receptors were gathered from a man aged 50 to 60 who received an inactivated influenza vaccine.

CDR3 coding DNA: TGCAGTGCTAGAGATTGGCGGCTAACCCAAGAGACCCAGTACTTC. Translation gives CSARDWRLTQETQYF. The chain recombines TRBV20-1 with TRBJ2-5, with D uncertain. The V end was cut by 0 bases, the J end by 1 base, with 12 bases between. The CDR3 is 15 amino acids. The germline gives CDR1 DFQATT, CDR2 SNEGSKA (reference sequence).

This clonotype came up a few times. This CDR3 is CASSLTPYGYTF. CDR3 sequence (DNA): TGTGCCAGCAGCTTAACGCCCTATGGCTACACCTTC. V is TRBV7-9 and J is TRBJ1-2; D is uncertain. With 2 bases removed from V and 4 bases from J, the gap between germline ends came to 5 bases. Germline CDR1 and CDR2: SEHNR and FQNEAQ (reference sequence). This CDR3 spans 12 amino acids.

Many counts were recorded for this clonotype. J is TRBJ1-5 and V is TRBV6-5; tentatively, D is TRBD1 (5 bases). V gave up 0 bases and J gave up 6 bases, with 12 bases separating them. The germline V gene has CDR1 MNHEY and CDR2 SVGAGI. The CDR3 spans 15 residues. Here the CDR3 reads CASSYSGGASQPQHF. The CDR3 DNA reads as TGTGCCAGCAGTTACTCGGGCGGGGCTAGTCAGCCCCAGCATTTT.

This clonotype was detected only a few times. This sequence joins TRBV5-1 and TRBJ1-1, with D possibly being TRBD1 (5 bases). V lost 1 base and J lost 7, with 14 bases in between. The CDR3 has 14 residues. The germline V gene encodes CDR1 SGHRS and CDR2 YFSETQ. In DNA, the CDR3 is TGCGCCAGCAGCTTGATAAACGGGGCCATTGAAGCTTTCTTT. Protein: CASSLINGAIEAFF.

In its sample, this clonotype was seen a few times. The rearrangement joins TRBV29-1 to TRBJ1-4, with 7 bases identical to TRBD1. Germline CDR1 SQVTM, CDR2 ANQGSEA. V lost 5 bases to trimming and J lost 5 bases; unmatched junction nucleotides: 8. The CDR3 has 14 residues. The CDR3 loop is CSVSLGQNNEKLFF. CDR3 DNA: TGCAGCGTTAGTTTGGGACAGAACAATGAAAAACTGTTTTTT.